One and the same sample provided the 25 T cell receptor beta chains below, sequenced in a study of identifying expanded T cells in peripheral blood. Only in-frame clones appear in the TCRdb table, and some are missing; sequencing was by immunoSEQ multiplex PCR. The sample carries about 82,000 clones, about 87% recorded once. Input material: blood. Receptors were obtained from a person between 18 and 75 years old in good health.

This clone was picked up a small number of times. The chain is built from TRBV30 and TRBJ1-2; 7 positions agree with TRBD1. The CDR3 length is 14 residues. J was trimmed by 6 bases and V by 4 bases; bases with no gene match: 11. The germline gives CDR1 GTSNPN, CDR2 SVGIG (reference sequence). Here the CDR3 reads CAWTLGRGPDGYTF. DNA for the CDR3: TGTGCCTGGACTCTTGGAAGGGGGCCAGATGGCTACACCTTC.

This clone was recorded only once. This chain connects TRBV6-1 to TRBJ1-2, with D maybe TRBD1 (5 bases). This CDR3 has 14 amino acids. Germline V gives CDR1 MNHNS, CDR2 SASEGT. V shed 1 base and J shed 4 bases, with 10 bases lying between them. CDR3: CASSEGAGRYGYTF. CDR3 nucleotides: TGTGCCAGCAGTGAAGGGGCAGGGCGCTATGGCTACACCTTC.

This sequence joins TRBV19 and TRBJ1-1; D not resolved. Germline loops: CDR1 LNHDA, CDR2 SQIVND (reference sequence). The CDR3 loop spans 12 amino acids. Trimming removed 1 base at V and 5 bases at J, with 5 bases between. This chain's CDR3 is CASSIGLTEAFF. CDR3 sequence (DNA): TGTGCCAGTAGTATAGGGTTGACTGAAGCTTTCTTT.

The rearrangement uses TRBV5-1 and TRBJ2-3; 7 bases match TRBD2. This CDR3 spans 16 amino acids. V lost 3 bases and J lost 2; bases outside the gene matches: 9. Germline loops: CDR1 SGHRS, CDR2 YFSETQ. Written as DNA, the CDR3 is TGCGCCAGCAGCTCGCGGGGGAGACTACCCACAGATACGCAGTATTTT. This translates into CASSSRGRLPTDTQYF. The whole variable domain, remainder taken from reference TRBV5-1 and TRBJ2-3, is KAGVTQTPRYLIKTRGQQVTLSCSPISGHRSVSWYQQTPGQGLQFLFEYFSETQRNKGNFPGRFSGRQFSNSRSEMNVSTLELGDSALYLCASSSRGRLPTDTQYFGPGTRLTVL.

The J gene is TRBJ2-5, the V gene TRBV6-5; D is unclear. V dropped 8 bases and J dropped 6 bases, with 13 bases sitting between them. The CDR3 consists of 12 residues. Looked up from germline, CDR1 is MNHEY and CDR2 is SVGAGI. For the CDR3, the DNA is TGTGCCAGCTCCGGCGCTGGTCAGACCCAGTACTTC. Encoded protein: CASSGAGQTQYF.

The rearrangement links TRBV4-3 to TRBJ2-7; 11 positions match TRBD2. The CDR3 spans 15 residues. The V gene end was trimmed by 4 bases and the J gene end by 3 bases; junction bases not matched to a gene: 5. CDR1 and CDR2 from the germline V gene are LGHNA and YSLEER. CDR3 bases: TGCGCCAGCAGCCCAGGGACTAGCGGTCACTACGAGCAGTACTTC. The encoded protein is CASSPGTSGHYEQYF.

This rearrangement joins TRBV19 to TRBJ2-1, with 14 bases fitting TRBD2. This CDR3 is built from 15 residues. Per germline, CDR1 LNHDA and CDR2 SQIVND (reference sequence). After removal of 3 bases from V and 9 bases from J, the junction contained 4 bases not matched to a gene. For the CDR3, the DNA is TGTGCCAGTAGTATCCGGACTAGCGGGGGGACTGAGCAGTTCTTC. Encoded protein: CASSIRTSGGTEQFF.

The chain employs TRBV10-3 and TRBJ2-1; the D is unclear. The V end lost 8 bases, the J end lost 7 bases, and 15 bases lay between the germline ends. This CDR3 has 13 residues. Germline CDR1 reads ENHRY; CDR2 reads SYGVKD. CDR3 nucleotides: TGTGCCATCGGAACAAACGTTCGAAATGAGCAGTTCTTC. Translated, it gives CAIGTNVRNEQFF.

The chain combines TRBV30 with TRBJ1-2; TRBD1 matches 9 bases. The J segment lost 6 bases and the V segment lost 0 bases, leaving 2 bases of the junction unmatched. Germline CDR1 and CDR2: GTSNPN and SVGIG (reference sequence). The CDR3 length is 13 residues. The DNA of the CDR3 is TGTGCCTGGAGTGTAGGGACAGGGAATGGCTACACCTTC. Its protein is CAWSVGTGNGYTF.

This clone was counted once. This chain connects TRBV10-3 to TRBJ2-7; possible D gene TRBD2, 6 bases. Germline CDR1 is ENHRY and CDR2 is SYGVKD. This CDR3 is built from 12 residues. The V end was cut by 3 bases, the J end by 5 bases, with 8 bases between. In DNA, the CDR3 is TGTGCCATCAGTGATGGCGGGGACGAGCAGTACTTC. It codes for CAISDGGDEQYF.

V is TRBV27 and J is TRBJ1-2; the D is unclear. This CDR3 is 13 amino acids long. V was shortened by 2 bases and J by 4 bases, with 8 bases between the two germline ends. Germline CDR1 MNHEY, CDR2 SMNVEV (reference sequence). The CDR3 sequence is CASSLRSGYGYTF. For the CDR3, the DNA is TGTGCCAGCAGTTTAAGGTCTGGCTATGGCTACACCTTC.

The J gene is TRBJ2-7, the V gene TRBV14; D is ambiguous. Germline V gives CDR1 SGHDN, CDR2 FVKESK. V shed 0 bases and J shed 5 bases, with 5 bases lying between them. The CDR3 spans 12 residues. CDR3 region: CASSQDRHEQYF. In DNA form, the CDR3 reads TGTGCCAGCAGCCAAGATCGGCACGAGCAGTACTTC. Combining the CDR3 with reference TRBV14 and TRBJ2-7 gives the whole variable domain EAGVTQFPSHSVIEKGQTVTLRCDPISGHDNLYWYRRVMGKEIKFLLHFVKESKQDESGMPNNRFLAERTGGTYSTLKVQPAELEDSGVYFCASSQDRHEQYFGPGTRLTVT.

The rearrangement joins TRBV10-3 to TRBJ2-6, with D possibly called TRBD1 or TRBD2 (5 bases each). Trimming stripped 10 bases from V and 4 bases from J, with 14 bases between. CDR1 is ENHRY, CDR2 SYGVKD, per germline. CDR3 length: 14 amino acids. For the CDR3, the DNA is TGTGCCAGTCGAAGGGGAGCGGGGGCCAACGTCCTGACTTTC. The encoded protein is CASRRGAGANVLTF.

This chain uses TRBV5-6 with TRBJ1-2; 10 bases fit TRBD1. From germline, CDR1 is SGHDT and CDR2 YYEEEE. The CDR3 has 16 residues. The trim removed 4 bases at V and 3 bases at J, leaving 9 bases unmatched. The CDR3 spells CASSERQGAFHYGYTF. The CDR3 DNA follows: TGTGCCAGCAGCGAGAGACAGGGGGCATTTCACTATGGCTACACCTTC. Using reference TRBV5-6 and TRBJ1-2 for the parts outside the CDR3, the full variable domain is DAGVTQSPTHLIKTRGQQVTLRCSPKSGHDTVSWYQQALGQGPQFIFQYYEEEERQRGNFPDRFSGHQFPNYSSELNVNALLLGDSALYLCASSERQGAFHYGYTFGSGTRLTVV.

The V and J genes are TRBV15 and TRBJ1-2, with D uncertain. CDR3 length: 15 residues. CDR1 and CDR2 (germline): LNHNV, YYDKDF (reference sequence). Trimming shortened V by 0 bases and J by 5 bases, and 13 bases separated the two germline ends. The CDR3 DNA follows: TGTGCCACCAGCAGAGATTATGTTGAAGGTTATGGCTACACCTTC. It is translated as CATSRDYVEGYGYTF.

V is TRBV10-3 and J is TRBJ2-3; D not resolved. Trimming left V 3 bases short and J 5 bases short, with 9 bases between. CDR1 is ENHRY and CDR2 is SYGVKD in the germline V gene. The length of the CDR3 is 13 residues. The CDR3 DNA reads TGTGCCATCAGTGAATACACGGAAGATACGCAGTATTTT. Residues: CAISEYTEDTQYF.

The V gene is TRBV14, the J gene TRBJ1-1; D is unresolved. Germline CDR1 is SGHDN and CDR2 is FVKESK. The CDR3 covers 13 residues. V was trimmed by 0 bases and J by 9 bases, leaving 11 bases between them. Written as DNA, the CDR3 is TGTGCCAGCAGCCAAGAGATTGCAGCAAAAGCTTTCTTT. It is translated as CASSQEIAAKAFF.

This clone showed up just once. CDR3 in DNA: TGCGCCAGCAGCTCCTTTGGAAACACCATATATTTT. It is translated as CASSSFGNTIYF. This chain links TRBV5-1 with TRBJ1-3; D gene ambiguous. Germline assignment: CDR1 SGHRS and CDR2 YFSETQ. Between the trimmed V and J ends, which lost 3 bases and 3 bases, there was a span of 4 bases. The CDR3 spans 12 residues.

The chain uses TRBV6-6 and TRBJ1-2; no clear D. V lost 5 bases, J lost 1 base, and 14 bases lay in between. CDR1 and CDR2 from the germline V gene are MNHNY and SVGAGI (reference sequence). The CDR3 runs to 15 residues. The CDR3 region is CASSPVDGFNYGYTF. The CDR3 DNA sequence: TGTGCCAGCAGTCCCGTTGACGGATTTAACTATGGCTACACCTTC.

The V gene is TRBV7-2, the J gene TRBJ1-2; weak D call: TRBD1 (5 bases). The CDR3 length is 16 residues. V gave up 5 bases and J gave up 4 bases, with 20 bases separating them. Per germline, CDR1 SGHTA and CDR2 FQGNSA. CDR3 sequence: CASSPEAGRQTYGYTF. The CDR3 bases are TGTGCCAGCAGCCCGGAGGCAGGGCGACAGACCTATGGCTACACCTTC.

This rearrangement joins TRBV20-1 to TRBJ2-5; D gene ambiguous. CDR1 DFQATT and CDR2 SNEGSKA come from the germline V gene (reference sequence). This CDR3 has 11 amino acids. Trimming took off 1 base at V and 3 bases at J, with 3 bases between the two ends. CDR3 DNA sequence: TGCAGTGCTAGAGTGAAAGAGACCCAGTACTTC. This encodes CSARVKETQYF.

The chain joins TRBV6-5 to TRBJ1-2, with 8 nucleotides matching TRBD1. The CDR3 spans 14 residues. CDR1 MNHEY and CDR2 SVGAGI come from the germline V gene. V was clipped by 6 bases and J by 3 bases; unmatched bases: 6. The CDR3 protein is CASRQTGVDYGYTF. CDR3 nucleotide sequence: TGTGCCAGCAGACAGACAGGGGTGGACTATGGCTACACCTTC.

The chain employs TRBV19 and TRBJ2-5; 8 nucleotides agree with TRBD1. CDR3 length: 16 residues. V dropped 5 bases and J dropped 5; count of bases not matched to a gene: 13. Germline V CDR1 and CDR2: LNHDA, SQIVND (reference sequence). CDR3 in DNA: TGTGCCAGTAGTCCCCAAGGACAGGGAGGCCCGGAGACCCAGTACTTC. Translating gives CASSPQGQGGPETQYF.

This chain links TRBV7-8 with TRBJ2-5; D possibly corresponds to TRBD1 (5 bases). From germline, CDR1 is SGHVS and CDR2 FQNEAQ. The CDR3 consists of 13 residues. The V gene lost 4 bases and the J gene lost 5 bases, with 11 bases spanning the gap. The CDR3 DNA sequence: TGTGCCAGCAGCTCCAGACAGATGGAGACCCAGTACTTC. It encodes CASSSRQMETQYF.

The rearrangement links TRBV6-1 to TRBJ2-2; tentative D call: TRBD1 (7 bases). The V gene's germline CDR1 is MNHNS and CDR2 SASEGT. The CDR3 has 15 amino acids. V was shortened by 7 bases and J by 0 bases, with 12 bases between the two germline ends. The DNA for the CDR3 is TGTGCCAGCACCCGGGGGACAGCGAACACCGGGGAGCTGTTTTTT. It codes for CASTRGTANTGELFF.